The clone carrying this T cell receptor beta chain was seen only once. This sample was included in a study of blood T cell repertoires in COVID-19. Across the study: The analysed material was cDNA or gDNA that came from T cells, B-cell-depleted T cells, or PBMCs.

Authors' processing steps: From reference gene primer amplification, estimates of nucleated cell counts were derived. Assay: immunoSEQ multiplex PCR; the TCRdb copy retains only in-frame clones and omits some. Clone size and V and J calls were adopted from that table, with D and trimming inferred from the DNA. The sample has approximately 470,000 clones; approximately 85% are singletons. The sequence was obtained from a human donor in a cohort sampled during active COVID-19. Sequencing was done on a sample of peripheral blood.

This CDR3 reads CASSLAGQGPNTEAFF. CDR3 nucleotide sequence: TGTGCCAGCAGCTTGGCGGGACAGGGACCAAACACTGAAGCTTTCTTT. The chain combines TRBV5-4 with TRBJ1-1; TRBD1 agrees at 9 bases. The CDR3 loop spans 16 amino acids. With V trimmed by 0 bases and J by 2 bases, 5 bases remained unmatched. Germline V gene data show CDR1 as SGHNT and CDR2 as YYREEE (reference sequence).